A selection of T cell receptor beta chains follows, all from one sample in a study of blood T cell repertoires in COVID-19. Libraries were prepared by immunoSEQ multiplex PCR; TCRdb keeps only in-frame clonotypes and omits some of them. This table holds approximately 76,000 clones, approximately 90% found once. Sequencing was performed on peripheral blood. These receptors were collected from a man aged 25 to 45 with acute or convalescent COVID-19. Both conserved end residues are part of each CDR3. D genes are given only for firm matches. Expanded clones are given a class, and other clones once, few, many or no size at all.

len,v_gene,d_gene,abundance,j_gene,CDR3nt,CDR3aa
17,TRBV19,TRBD1,NA,TRBJ1-5,TGTGCCAGTACCTTGGGGACAGTAACTGTCAGCAATCAGCCCCAGCATTTT,CASTLGTVTVSNQPQHF
15,TRBV6-6,TRBD1,NA,TRBJ2-7,TGTGCCAGCAGTGCCGGGACAGGGGGCTTTCACGAGCAGTACTTC,CASSAGTGGFHEQYF
15,TRBV7-2,TRBD1,NA,TRBJ2-5,TGTGCCAGCAGCGGGGGGACAGGGGTCCGGGAGACCCAGTACTTC,CASSGGTGVRETQYF
17,TRBV7-6,NA,NA,TRBJ1-5,TGTGCCAGCAGCTTAGCGGGGGGTGGCATAGACAATCAGCCCCAGCATTTT,CASSLAGGGIDNQPQHF
17,TRBV5-4,TRBD1,NA,TRBJ2-1,TGTGCCAGCAGGGCGAAGGGGACAGGGGGAACCTACAATGAGCAGTTCTTC,CASRAKGTGGTYNEQFF
16,TRBV28,TRBD1,once,TRBJ2-2,TGTGCCAGCAGGAAAACCGGGACAGGGAACACCGGGGAGCTGTTTTTT,CASRKTGTGNTGELFF
11,TRBV21-1,NA,NA,TRBJ1-5,TGTGCCAGCACCTCTAATCAGCCCCAGCATTTT,CASTSNQPQHF
15,TRBV29-1,TRBD2,NA,TRBJ2-1,TGCAGCGTTGGCCCGAGGGCTAGCGGGTTTGATGAGCAGTTCTTC,CSVGPRASGFDEQFF
14,TRBV5-1,NA,NA,TRBJ1-4,TGCGCCAGCAGCTTCCTATCCACTAATGAAAAACTGTTTTTT,CASSFLSTNEKLFF
14,TRBV7-2,TRBD1,NA,TRBJ2-1,TGTGCCAGCAGCATAGACAGGGATAAAAATGAGCAGTTCTTC,CASSIDRDKNEQFF
18,TRBV28,NA,NA,TRBJ2-3,TGTGCCAGCAGTTCCGGACAGGGCTTGGGAGGGCCGGCAGATACGCAGTATTTT,CASSSGQGLGGPADTQYF
17,TRBV5-4,TRBD2,NA,TRBJ2-5,TGTGCCAGCAGCTTGGCCCTCGGACTAGCGGGAGTAGAGACCCAGTACTTC,CASSLALGLAGVETQYF
18,TRBV28,TRBD2,few,TRBJ2-5,TGTGCCAGCAGTCTAACCGAGGGACTAGCGGGAGTGGAAGAGACCCAGTACTTC,CASSLTEGLAGVEETQYF
16,TRBV7-9,NA,NA,TRBJ2-4,TGTGCCAGCAGCCCCGACAGGAATCTAGCCAAAAACATTCAGTACTTC,CASSPDRNLAKNIQYF
13,TRBV30,NA,NA,TRBJ1-6,TGTGCCTGGAGTAGGCAGGGGAATTCACCCCTCCACTTT,CAWSRQGNSPLHF
17,TRBV29-1,NA,NA,TRBJ2-3,TGCAGCGGACGACAGATACTTACCTGGGAAAGCACAGATACGCAGTATTTT,CSGRQILTWESTDTQYF
14,TRBV6-5,NA,NA,TRBJ2-6,TGTGCCACGCGGGCGGCTCCTGGGGCCAACGTCCTGACTTTC,CATRAAPGANVLTF
13,TRBV2,TRBD1,NA,TRBJ2-5,TGTGCCAGCAGTCGCGACAGGGTGGAGACCCAGTACTTC,CASSRDRVETQYF
14,TRBV9,TRBD2,once,TRBJ2-1,TGTGCCAGCAGCGGGCTAGCGGGGAGCAATGAGCAGTTCTTC,CASSGLAGSNEQFF
17,TRBV7-9,NA,NA,TRBJ2-5,TGTGCCAGCAGCTCCGGGGGGGGGACAGGGTCCCCAGAGACCCAGTACTTC,CASSSGGGTGSPETQYF
13,TRBV6-6,NA,few,TRBJ2-3,TGTGCCAGCAGTAGAGATAGCACAGATACGCAGTATTTT,CASSRDSTDTQYF
15,TRBV7-3,NA,NA,TRBJ2-1,TGTGCCAGCAGCTTAACGGCGGGCCTAGACAATGAGCAGTTCTTC,CASSLTAGLDNEQFF
11,TRBV13,NA,NA,TRBJ2-1,TGTGCCAGCAGCTTAGACAGAGAGCAGTTCTTC,CASSLDREQFF
13,TRBV30,NA,NA,TRBJ2-7,TGTGCCTGGAGTCAGGGCTTGTTCGACGAGCAGTACTTC,CAWSQGLFDEQYF
20,TRBV4-1,NA,NA,TRBJ2-7,TGCGCCAGCAGCCAAGGGTTCAGGGACGCCCCGGGACAAATAGCCTACGAGCAGTACTTC,CASSQGFRDAPGQIAYEQYF
14,TRBV4-2,NA,NA,TRBJ2-7,TGTGCCAGCAGCCCCAACTCCGACAGTTCCGAGCAGTACTTC,CASSPNSDSSEQYF
15,TRBV27,TRBD2,NA,TRBJ2-3,TGTGCCAGCAGTTTAGAGGGCGGGAGGGGGGTAGGGCAGTATTTT,CASSLEGGRGVGQYF
17,TRBV6-1,NA,once,TRBJ2-6,TGTGCCAGCAGTGCCGTTACAGGGATCTCTGGGGCCAACGTCCTGACTTTC,CASSAVTGISGANVLTF
15,TRBV5-1,TRBD2,NA,TRBJ2-7,TGCGCCAGCAGCTCCGGGACTAGCGGGACTTACGAGCAGTACTTC,CASSSGTSGTYEQYF